Included here is one T cell receptor (beta chain) sequence, with context. CDR1 and CDR2 (germline): SGHRS, YFSETQ. The V end was cut by 3 bases, the J end by 4 bases, with 17 bases between. The CDR3 consists of 15 residues. PCR involved 60 Vbeta and 13 Jbeta primers. Generated by immunoSEQ multiplex PCR, the TCRdb table keeps only in-frame clones and is missing some. The sample carries 85,000 to 120,000 clones, over 75% recorded once. This sample is drawn from a study of cytomegalovirus exposure and HLA in healthy donors. Healthy individuals who donated bone marrow served as the donors. Source material: PBMCs. The sequence was collected from a man aged 55 to 70 in good health and CMV-seronegative. This chain connects TRBV5-1 to TRBJ2-7; TRBD1 is a possible D gene (7 bases). The CDR3 protein is CASSSRRGLDYEQYF. In DNA, the CDR3 is TGCGCCAGCAGCTCGAGGAGGGGGCTGGATTACGAGCAGTACTTC.